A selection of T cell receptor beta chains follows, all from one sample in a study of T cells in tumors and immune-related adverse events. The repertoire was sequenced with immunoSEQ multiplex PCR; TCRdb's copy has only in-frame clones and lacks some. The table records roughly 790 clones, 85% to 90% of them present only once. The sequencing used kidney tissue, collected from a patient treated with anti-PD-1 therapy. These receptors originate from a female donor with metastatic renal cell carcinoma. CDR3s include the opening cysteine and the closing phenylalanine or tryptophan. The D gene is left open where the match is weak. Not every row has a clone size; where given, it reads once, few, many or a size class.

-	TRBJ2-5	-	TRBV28	CATTSGVQETQYF	TGTGCCACGACGAGCGGAGTCCAAGAGACCCAGTACTTC
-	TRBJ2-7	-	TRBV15	CATSRDSVTGTLQYF	TGTGCCACCAGCAGAGATTCTGTAACCGGGACACTGCAGTACTTC
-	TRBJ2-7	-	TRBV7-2	CASSGTLYDEQYF	TGTGCCAGCTCCGGGACCCTTTACGACGAGCAGTACTTC
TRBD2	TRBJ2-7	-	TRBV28	CASSFGRASGRRVSVEQYF	TGTGCCAGCAGTTTCGGTCGGGCTAGCGGGAGACGTGTTTCTGTCGAGCAGTACTTC
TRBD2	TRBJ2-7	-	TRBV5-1	CASSLGLAGASEQYF	TGCGCCAGCAGCTTGGGCCTAGCGGGAGCAAGTGAGCAGTACTTC
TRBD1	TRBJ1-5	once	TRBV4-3	CASSQDAGGAGQPQHF	TGCGCCAGCAGCCAAGATGCAGGGGGCGCAGGTCAGCCCCAGCATTTT
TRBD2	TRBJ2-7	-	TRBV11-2	CASSLVAGVVGEQYF	TGTGCCAGCAGCTTAGTGGCGGGAGTGGTGGGCGAGCAGTACTTC
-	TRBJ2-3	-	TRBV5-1	CASSPGPRTDTQYF	TGCGCCAGCAGCCCGGGGCCCAGGACAGATACGCAGTATTTT
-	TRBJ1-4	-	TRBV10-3	CAISVKEGSEKLFF	TGTGCCATCAGTGTCAAGGAGGGAAGTGAAAAACTGTTTTTT
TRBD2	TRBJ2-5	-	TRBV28	CASSFPFPGLAPRNQETQYF	TGTGCCAGCAGTTTTCCTTTTCCGGGACTAGCGCCAAGGAATCAAGAGACCCAGTACTTC
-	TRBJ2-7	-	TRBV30	CAYGVFGSEQYF	TGTGCCTATGGAGTGTTTGGGTCCGAGCAGTACTTC
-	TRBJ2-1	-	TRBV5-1	CASSLVSGHGGNEQFF	TGCGCCAGCAGCTTAGTTTCGGGACATGGGGGCAATGAGCAGTTCTTC
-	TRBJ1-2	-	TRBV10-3	CAISEGAEGGYTF	TGTGCCATCAGTGAGGGGGCGGAGGGTGGCTACACCTTC
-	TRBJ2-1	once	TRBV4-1	CASSQDLGLRGLENEQFF	TGCGCCAGCAGCCAAGATCTGGGTTTGCGGGGGCTGGAGAATGAGCAGTTCTTC